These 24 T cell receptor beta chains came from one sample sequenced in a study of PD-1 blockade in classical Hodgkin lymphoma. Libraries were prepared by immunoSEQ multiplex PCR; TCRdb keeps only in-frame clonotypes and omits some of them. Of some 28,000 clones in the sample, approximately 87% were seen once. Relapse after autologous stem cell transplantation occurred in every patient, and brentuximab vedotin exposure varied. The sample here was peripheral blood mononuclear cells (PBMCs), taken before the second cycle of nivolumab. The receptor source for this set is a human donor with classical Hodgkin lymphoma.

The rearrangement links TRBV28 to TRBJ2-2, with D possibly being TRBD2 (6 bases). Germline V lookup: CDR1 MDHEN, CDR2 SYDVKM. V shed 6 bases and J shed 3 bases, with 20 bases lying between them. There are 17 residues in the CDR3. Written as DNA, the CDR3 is TGTGCCAGCAGGACCTGGGACGCCTGGGAGGACACCGGGGAGCTGTTTTTT. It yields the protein CASRTWDAWEDTGELFF.

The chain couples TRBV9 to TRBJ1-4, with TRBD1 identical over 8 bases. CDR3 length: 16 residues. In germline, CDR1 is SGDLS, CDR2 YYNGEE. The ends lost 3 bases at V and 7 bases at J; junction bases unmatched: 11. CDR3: CASSAAGGDVSEKLFF. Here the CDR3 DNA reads TGTGCCAGCAGCGCGGCAGGGGGCGATGTAAGTGAAAAACTGTTTTTT.

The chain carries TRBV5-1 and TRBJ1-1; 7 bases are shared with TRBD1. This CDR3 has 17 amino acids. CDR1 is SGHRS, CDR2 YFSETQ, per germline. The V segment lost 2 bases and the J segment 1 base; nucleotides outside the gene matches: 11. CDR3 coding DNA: TGCGCCAGCAGCTTTTCCCGGGACAGAAGGCCGAACACTGAAGCTTTCTTT. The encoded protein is CASSFSRDRRPNTEAFF.

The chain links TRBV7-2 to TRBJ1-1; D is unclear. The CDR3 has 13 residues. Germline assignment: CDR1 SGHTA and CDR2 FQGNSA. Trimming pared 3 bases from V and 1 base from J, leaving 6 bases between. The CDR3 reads CASSFERNTEAFF. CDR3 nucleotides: TGTGCCAGCAGCTTTGAGAGGAACACTGAAGCTTTCTTT. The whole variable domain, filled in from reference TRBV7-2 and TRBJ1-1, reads GAGVSQSPSNKVTEKGKDVELRCDPISGHTALYWYRQSLGQGLEFLIYFQGNSAPDKSGLPSDRFSAERTGGSVSTLTIQRTQQEDSAVYLCASSFERNTEAFFGQGTRLTVV.

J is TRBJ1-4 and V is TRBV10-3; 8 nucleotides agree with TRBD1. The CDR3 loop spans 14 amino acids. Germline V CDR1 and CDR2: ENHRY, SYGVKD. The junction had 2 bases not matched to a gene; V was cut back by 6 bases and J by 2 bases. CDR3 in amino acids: CAISGTGTNEKLFF. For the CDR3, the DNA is TGTGCCATCAGCGGGACAGGCACTAATGAAAAACTGTTTTTT.

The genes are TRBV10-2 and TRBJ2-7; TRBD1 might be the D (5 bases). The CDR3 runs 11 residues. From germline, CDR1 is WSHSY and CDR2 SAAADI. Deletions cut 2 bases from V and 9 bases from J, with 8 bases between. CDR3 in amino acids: CASSEGAGQYV. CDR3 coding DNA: TGCGCCAGCAGTGAGGGGGCCGGGCAGTACGTC.

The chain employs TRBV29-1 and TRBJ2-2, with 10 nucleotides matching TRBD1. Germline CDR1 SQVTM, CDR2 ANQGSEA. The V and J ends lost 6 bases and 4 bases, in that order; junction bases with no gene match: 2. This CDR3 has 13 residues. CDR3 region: CSVRTGGTGELFF. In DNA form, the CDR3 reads TGCAGCGTCCGGACAGGGGGCACCGGGGAGCTGTTTTTT.

Here the CDR3 reads CAWSAPPAGRQPQHF. The CDR3, as DNA: TGTGCCTGGAGTGCCCCCCCCGCGGGTCGGCAGCCCCAGCATTTT. The chain employs TRBV30 and TRBJ1-5; D gene uncertain. The CDR3 totals 15 residues. V lost 1 base and J 7 bases, leaving 17 bases between the germline ends. The germline V gene encodes CDR1 GTSNPN and CDR2 SVGIG (reference sequence).

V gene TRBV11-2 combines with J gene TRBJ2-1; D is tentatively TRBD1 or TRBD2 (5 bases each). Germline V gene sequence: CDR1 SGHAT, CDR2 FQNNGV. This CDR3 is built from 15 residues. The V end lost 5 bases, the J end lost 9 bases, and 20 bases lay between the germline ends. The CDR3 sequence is CASSPGTGSLGEQFF. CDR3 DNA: TGTGCCAGCAGCCCGGGGACGGGGTCCTTGGGTGAGCAGTTCTTC.

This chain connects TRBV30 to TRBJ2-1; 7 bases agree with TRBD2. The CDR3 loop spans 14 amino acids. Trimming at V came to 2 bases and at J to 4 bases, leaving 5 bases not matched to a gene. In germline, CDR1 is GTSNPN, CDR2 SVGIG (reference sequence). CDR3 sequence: CAWSTGGGYNEQFF. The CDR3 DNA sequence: TGTGCCTGGAGTACGGGGGGAGGGTACAATGAGCAGTTCTTC.

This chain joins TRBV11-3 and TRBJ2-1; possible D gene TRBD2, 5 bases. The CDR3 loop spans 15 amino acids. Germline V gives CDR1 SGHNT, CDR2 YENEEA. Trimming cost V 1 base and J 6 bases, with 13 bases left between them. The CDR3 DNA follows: TGTGCCAGCAGCTTAGTAGGAGGCCCTGGCAATGAGCAGTTCTTC. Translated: CASSLVGGPGNEQFF.

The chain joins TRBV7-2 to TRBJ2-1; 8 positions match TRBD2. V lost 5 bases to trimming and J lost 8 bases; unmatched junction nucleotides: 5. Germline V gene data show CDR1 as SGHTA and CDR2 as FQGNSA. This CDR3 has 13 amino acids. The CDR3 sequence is CASSPGLVDEQFF. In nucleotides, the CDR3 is TGTGCCAGCAGCCCGGGACTAGTAGATGAGCAGTTCTTC.

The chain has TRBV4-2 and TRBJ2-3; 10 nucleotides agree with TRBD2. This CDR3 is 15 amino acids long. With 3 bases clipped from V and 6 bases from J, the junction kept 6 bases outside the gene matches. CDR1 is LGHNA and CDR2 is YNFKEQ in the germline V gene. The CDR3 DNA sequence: TGTGCCAGCAGCCACCCTAGCGGGAGTGTGGATACGCAGTATTTT. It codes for CASSHPSGSVDTQYF.

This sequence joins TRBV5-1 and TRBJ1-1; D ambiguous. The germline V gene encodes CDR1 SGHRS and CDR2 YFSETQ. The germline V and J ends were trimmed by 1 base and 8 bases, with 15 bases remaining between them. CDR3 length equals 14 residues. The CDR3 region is CASSLRLRAAEAFF. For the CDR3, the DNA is TGCGCCAGCAGCTTGAGGCTCCGGGCGGCCGAAGCTTTCTTT.

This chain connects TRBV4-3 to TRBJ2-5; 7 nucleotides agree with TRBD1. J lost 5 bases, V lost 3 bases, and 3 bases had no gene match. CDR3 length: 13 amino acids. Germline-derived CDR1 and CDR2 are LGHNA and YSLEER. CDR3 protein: CASSQVQGETQYF. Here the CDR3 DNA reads TGCGCCAGCAGCCAGGTACAGGGGGAGACCCAGTACTTC.

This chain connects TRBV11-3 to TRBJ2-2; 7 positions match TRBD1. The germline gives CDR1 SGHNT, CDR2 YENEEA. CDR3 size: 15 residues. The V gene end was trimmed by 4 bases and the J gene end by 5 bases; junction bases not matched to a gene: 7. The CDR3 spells CASSWARGLTGELFF. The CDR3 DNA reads TGTGCCAGCAGCTGGGCTAGGGGGCTTACCGGGGAGCTGTTTTTT.

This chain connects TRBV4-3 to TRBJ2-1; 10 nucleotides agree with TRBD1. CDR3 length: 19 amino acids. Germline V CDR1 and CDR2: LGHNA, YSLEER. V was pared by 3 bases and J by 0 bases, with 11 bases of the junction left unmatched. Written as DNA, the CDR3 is TGCGCCAGCAGCCAGGACCGGGACAGGGGACACAGCTCCTACAATGAGCAGTTCTTC. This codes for CASSQDRDRGHSSYNEQFF.

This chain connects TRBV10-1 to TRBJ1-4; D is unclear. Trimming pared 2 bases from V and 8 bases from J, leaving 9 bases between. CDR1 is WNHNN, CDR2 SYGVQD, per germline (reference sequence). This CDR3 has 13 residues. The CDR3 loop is CASSEGVGEKLFF. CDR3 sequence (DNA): TGCGCCAGCAGTGAGGGGGTCGGGGAAAAACTGTTTTTT.

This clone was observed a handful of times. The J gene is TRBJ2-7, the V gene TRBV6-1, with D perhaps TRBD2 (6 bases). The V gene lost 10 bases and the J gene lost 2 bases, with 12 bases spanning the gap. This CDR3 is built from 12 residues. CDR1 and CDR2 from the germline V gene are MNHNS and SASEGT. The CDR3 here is CATKGLTYEQYV. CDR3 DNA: TGTGCCACCAAGGGACTTACCTACGAGCAGTACGTC.

The CDR3 nucleotides are TGTGCCAGCAGTTTCCCCGGAGCGGGGACCCAGTACTTC. Its translation is CASSFPGAGTQYF. V and J are TRBV27 and TRBJ2-5, with a tentative D call TRBD2 (6 bases). V lost 3 bases and J lost 7, with 12 bases in between. The CDR3 is 13 amino acids. Germline assignment: CDR1 MNHEY and CDR2 SMNVEV (reference sequence).

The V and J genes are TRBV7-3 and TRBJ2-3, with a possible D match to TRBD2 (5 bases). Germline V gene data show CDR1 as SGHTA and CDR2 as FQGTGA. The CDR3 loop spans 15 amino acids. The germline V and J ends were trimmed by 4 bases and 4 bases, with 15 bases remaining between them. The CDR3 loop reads CASSSTGGPPDTQYF. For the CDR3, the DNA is TGTGCCAGCAGCTCGACTGGAGGTCCCCCAGATACGCAGTATTTT.

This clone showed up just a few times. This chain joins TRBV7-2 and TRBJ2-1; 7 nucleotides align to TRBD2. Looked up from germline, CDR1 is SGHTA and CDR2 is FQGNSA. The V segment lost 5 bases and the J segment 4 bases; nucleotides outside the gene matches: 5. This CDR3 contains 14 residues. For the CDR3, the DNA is TGTGCCAGCAGCCCTGGACTAGGATACAATGAGCAGTTCTTC. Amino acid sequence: CASSPGLGYNEQFF.

The CDR3 DNA follows: TGTGCCTGCCGACAATCAACTAATGAAAAACTGTTTTTT. As protein: CACRQSTNEKLFF. V gene TRBV6-1 combines with J gene TRBJ1-4; no definite D call. This CDR3 contains 13 residues. CDR1 is MNHNS, CDR2 SASEGT, per germline. V was pared by 11 bases and J by 0 bases, with 10 bases between.

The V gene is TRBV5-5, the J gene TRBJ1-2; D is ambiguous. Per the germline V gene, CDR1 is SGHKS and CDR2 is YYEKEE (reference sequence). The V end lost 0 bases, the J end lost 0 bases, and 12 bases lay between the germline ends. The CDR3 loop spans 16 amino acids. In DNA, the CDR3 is TGTGCCAGCAGCTTGGTTCCGGACGGGACTAACTATGGCTACACCTTC. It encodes CASSLVPDGTNYGYTF.